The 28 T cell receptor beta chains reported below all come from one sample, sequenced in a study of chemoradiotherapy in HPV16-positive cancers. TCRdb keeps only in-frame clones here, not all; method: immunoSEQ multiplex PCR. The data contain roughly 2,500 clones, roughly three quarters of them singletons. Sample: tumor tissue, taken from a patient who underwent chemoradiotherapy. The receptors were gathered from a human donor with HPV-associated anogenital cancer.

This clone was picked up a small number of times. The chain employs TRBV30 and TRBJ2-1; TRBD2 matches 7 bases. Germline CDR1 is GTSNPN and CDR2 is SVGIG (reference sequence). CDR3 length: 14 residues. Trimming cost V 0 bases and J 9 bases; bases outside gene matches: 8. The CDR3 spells CAWSVGGRAGEQFF. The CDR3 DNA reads TGTGCCTGGAGTGTAGGAGGGAGGGCGGGTGAGCAGTTCTTC.

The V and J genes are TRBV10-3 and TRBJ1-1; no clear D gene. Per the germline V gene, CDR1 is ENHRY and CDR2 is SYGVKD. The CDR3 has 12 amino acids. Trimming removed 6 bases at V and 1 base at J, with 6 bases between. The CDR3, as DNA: TGTGCCATCAGAACAAAGAACACTGAAGCTTTCTTT. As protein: CAIRTKNTEAFF.

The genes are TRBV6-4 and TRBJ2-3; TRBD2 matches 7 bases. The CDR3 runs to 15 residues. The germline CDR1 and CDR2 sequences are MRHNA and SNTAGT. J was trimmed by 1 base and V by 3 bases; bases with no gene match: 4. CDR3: CASSESSGGTDTQYF. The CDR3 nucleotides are TGTGCCAGCAGTGAGTCTAGCGGAGGCACAGATACGCAGTATTTT.

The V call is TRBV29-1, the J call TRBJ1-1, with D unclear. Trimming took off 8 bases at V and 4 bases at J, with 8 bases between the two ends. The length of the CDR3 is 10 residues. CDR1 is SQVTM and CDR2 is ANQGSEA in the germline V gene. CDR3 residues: CSIQVTEAFF. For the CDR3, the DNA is TGCAGCATCCAGGTCACTGAAGCTTTCTTT. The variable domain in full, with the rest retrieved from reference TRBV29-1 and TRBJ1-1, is SAVISQKPSRDICQRGTSLTIQCQVDSQVTMMFWYRQQPGQSLTLIATANQGSEATYESGFVIDKFPISRPNLTFSTLTVSNMSPEDSSIYLCSIQVTEAFFGQGTRLTVV.

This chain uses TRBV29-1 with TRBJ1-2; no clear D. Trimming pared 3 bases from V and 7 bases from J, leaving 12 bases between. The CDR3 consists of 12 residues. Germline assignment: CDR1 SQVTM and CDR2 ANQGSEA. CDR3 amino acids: CSVDSPGLGYTF. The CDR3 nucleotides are TGCAGCGTTGATAGCCCGGGCCTTGGCTACACCTTC.

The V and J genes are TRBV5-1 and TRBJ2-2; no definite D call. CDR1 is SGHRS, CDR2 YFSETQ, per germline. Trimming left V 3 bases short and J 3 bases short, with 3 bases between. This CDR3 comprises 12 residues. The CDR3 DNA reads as TGCGCCAGCAGCTACTACACCGGGGAGCTGTTTTTT. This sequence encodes CASSYYTGELFF.

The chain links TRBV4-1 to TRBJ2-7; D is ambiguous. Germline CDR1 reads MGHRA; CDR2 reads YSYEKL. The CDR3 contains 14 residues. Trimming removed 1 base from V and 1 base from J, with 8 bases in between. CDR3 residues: CASSQVQRSYEQYF. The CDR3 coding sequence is TGCGCCAGCAGCCAAGTCCAGCGTTCCTACGAGCAGTACTTC.

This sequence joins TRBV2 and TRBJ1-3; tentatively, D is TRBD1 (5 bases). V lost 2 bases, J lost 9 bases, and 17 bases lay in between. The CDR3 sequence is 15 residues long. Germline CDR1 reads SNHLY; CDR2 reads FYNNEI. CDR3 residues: CASSERGTGLGTIYF. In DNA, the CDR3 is TGTGCCAGCAGTGAACGGGGCACGGGGCTCGGCACCATATATTTT.

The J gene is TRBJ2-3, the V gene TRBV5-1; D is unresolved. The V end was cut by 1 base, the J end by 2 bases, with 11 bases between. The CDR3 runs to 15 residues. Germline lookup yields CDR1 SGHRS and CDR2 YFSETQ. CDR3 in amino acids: CASSLSSRPTDTQYF. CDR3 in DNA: TGCGCCAGCAGCTTGTCCTCGCGTCCCACAGATACGCAGTATTTT.

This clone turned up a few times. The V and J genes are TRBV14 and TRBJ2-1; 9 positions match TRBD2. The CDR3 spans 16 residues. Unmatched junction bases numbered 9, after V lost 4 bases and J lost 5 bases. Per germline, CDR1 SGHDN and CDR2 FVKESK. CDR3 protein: CASSRPSSGDNNEQFF. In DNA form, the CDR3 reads TGTGCCAGCAGCCGTCCTTCTAGCGGGGACAACAATGAGCAGTTCTTC.

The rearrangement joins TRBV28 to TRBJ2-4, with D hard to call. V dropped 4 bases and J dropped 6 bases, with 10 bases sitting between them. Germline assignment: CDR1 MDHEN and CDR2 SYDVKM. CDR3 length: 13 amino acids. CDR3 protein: CASSSPAGNIQYF. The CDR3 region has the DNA TGTGCCAGCAGTTCGCCCGCCGGAAACATTCAGTACTTC. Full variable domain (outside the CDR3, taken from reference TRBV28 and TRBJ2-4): DVKVTQSSRYLVKRTGEKVFLECVQDMDHENMFWYRQDPGLGLRLIYFSYDVKMKEKGDIPEGYSVSREKKERFSLILESASTNQTSMYLCASSSPAGNIQYFGAGTRLSVL.

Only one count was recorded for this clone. The CDR3 protein is CASSFKGVGEQYF. DNA for the CDR3: TGTGCCAGCAGCTTTAAGGGAGTAGGGGAGCAGTACTTC. The genes are TRBV11-2 and TRBJ2-7; perhaps TRBD2 as D (5 bases). CDR1 and CDR2 from the germline V gene are SGHAT and FQNNGV. V lost 3 bases to trimming and J lost 7 bases, with 13 bases between them. The CDR3 has 13 residues.

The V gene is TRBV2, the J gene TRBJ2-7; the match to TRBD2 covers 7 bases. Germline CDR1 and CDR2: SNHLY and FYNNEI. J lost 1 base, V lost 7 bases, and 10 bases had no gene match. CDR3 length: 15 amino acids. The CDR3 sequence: CASMQTGGWSYEQYF. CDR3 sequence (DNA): TGTGCCAGCATGCAAACGGGGGGTTGGTCCTACGAGCAGTACTTC.

This CDR3 reads CASSLVAGTHQPQHF. CDR3 sequence (DNA): TGTGCCAGCAGCTTAGTAGCCGGGACACATCAGCCCCAGCATTTT. The V gene is TRBV7-2, the J gene TRBJ1-5, with D perhaps TRBD1 (6 bases). The ends were cut back, 1 base at V and 5 bases at J, with 12 bases in the middle. The CDR3 sequence is 15 residues long. Germline V gene sequence: CDR1 SGHTA, CDR2 FQGNSA.

The CDR3 sequence is CASSEAGGTDTQYF. In DNA, the CDR3 is TGTGCCAGCAGTGAAGCGGGGGGCACAGATACGCAGTATTTT. The chain couples TRBV6-4 to TRBJ2-3; 8 bases align to TRBD2. V dropped 3 bases and J dropped 1; count of bases not matched to a gene: 0. The CDR3 sequence is 14 residues long. Germline loops: CDR1 MRHNA, CDR2 SNTAGT.

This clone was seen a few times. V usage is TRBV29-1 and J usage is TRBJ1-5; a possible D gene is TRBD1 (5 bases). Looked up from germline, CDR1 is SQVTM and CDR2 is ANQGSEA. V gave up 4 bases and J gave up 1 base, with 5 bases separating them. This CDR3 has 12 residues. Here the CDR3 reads CSVGDSNQPQHF. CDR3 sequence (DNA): TGCAGCGTTGGGGACAGCAATCAGCCCCAGCATTTT.

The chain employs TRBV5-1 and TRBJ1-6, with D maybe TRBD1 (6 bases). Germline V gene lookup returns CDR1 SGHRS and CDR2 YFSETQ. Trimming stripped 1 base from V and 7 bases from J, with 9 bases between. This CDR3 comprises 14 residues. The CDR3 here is CASSLQGLNSPLHF. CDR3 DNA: TGCGCCAGCAGCTTGCAGGGGCTGAATTCACCCCTCCACTTT.

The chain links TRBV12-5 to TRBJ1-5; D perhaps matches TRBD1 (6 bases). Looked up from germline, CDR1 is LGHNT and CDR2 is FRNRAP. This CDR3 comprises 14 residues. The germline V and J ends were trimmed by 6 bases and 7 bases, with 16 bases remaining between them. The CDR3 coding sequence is TGTGCTAGTGGCGCCTCGGGGGGCAGACAGCCCCAGCATTTT. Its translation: CASGASGGRQPQHF. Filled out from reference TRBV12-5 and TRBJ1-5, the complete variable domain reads DARVTQTPRHKVTEMGQEVTMRCQPILGHNTVFWYRQTMMQGLELLAYFRNRAPLDDSGMPKDRFSAEMPDATLATLKIQPSEPRDSAVYFCASGASGGRQPQHFGDGTRLSIL.

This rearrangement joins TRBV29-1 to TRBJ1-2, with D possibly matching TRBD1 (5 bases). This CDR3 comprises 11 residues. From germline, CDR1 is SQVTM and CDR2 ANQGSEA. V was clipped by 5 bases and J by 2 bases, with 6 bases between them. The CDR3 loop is CSVNRNYGYTF. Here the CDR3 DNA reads TGCAGCGTTAACAGGAACTATGGCTACACCTTC.

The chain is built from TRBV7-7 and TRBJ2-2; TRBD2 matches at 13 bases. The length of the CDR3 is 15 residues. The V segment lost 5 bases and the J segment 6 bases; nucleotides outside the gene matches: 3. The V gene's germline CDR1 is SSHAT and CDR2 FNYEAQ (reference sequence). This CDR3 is CASSILAGGPGELFF. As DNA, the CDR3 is TGTGCCAGCAGCATACTAGCGGGGGGGCCCGGGGAGCTGTTTTTT.

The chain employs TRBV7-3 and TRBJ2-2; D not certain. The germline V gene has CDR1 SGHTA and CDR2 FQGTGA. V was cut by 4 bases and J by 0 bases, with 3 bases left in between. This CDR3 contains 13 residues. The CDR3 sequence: CASSSPNTGELFF. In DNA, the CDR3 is TGTGCCAGCAGCTCCCCGAACACCGGGGAGCTGTTTTTT.

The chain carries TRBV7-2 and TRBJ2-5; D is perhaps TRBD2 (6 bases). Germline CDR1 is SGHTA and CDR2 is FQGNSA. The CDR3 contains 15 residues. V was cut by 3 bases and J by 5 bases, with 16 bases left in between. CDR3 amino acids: CASSFLPYGGETQYF. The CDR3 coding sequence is TGTGCCAGCAGCTTTTTACCCTATGGGGGGGAGACCCAGTACTTC.

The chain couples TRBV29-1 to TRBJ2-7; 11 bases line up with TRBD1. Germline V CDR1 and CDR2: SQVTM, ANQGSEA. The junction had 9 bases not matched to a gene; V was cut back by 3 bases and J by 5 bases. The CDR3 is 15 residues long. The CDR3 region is CSVEGWEGQGDEQYF. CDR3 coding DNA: TGCAGCGTTGAGGGGTGGGAGGGACAGGGGGACGAGCAGTACTTC.

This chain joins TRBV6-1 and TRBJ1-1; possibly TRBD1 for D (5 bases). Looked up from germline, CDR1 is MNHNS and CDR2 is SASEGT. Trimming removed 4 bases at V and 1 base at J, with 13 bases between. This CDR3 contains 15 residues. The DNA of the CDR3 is TGTGCCAGCAGTGTACGGGGCATCGGGAACACTGAAGCTTTCTTT. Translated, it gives CASSVRGIGNTEAFF.

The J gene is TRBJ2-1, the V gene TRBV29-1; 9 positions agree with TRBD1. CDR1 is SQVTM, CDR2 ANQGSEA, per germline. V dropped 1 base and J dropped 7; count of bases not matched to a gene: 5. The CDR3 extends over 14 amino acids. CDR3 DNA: TGCAGCGTTGAAGGGGGGGACAGGGCGAATGAGCAGTTCTTC. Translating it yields CSVEGGDRANEQFF.

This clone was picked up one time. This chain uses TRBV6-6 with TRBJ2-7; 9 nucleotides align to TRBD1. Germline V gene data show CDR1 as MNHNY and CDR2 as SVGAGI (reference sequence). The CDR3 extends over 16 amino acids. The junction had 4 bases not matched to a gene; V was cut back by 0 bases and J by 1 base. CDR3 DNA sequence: TGTGCCAGCAGTTACTCAGGACAGGGGAGATCCTACGAGCAGTACTTC. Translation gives CASSYSGQGRSYEQYF.

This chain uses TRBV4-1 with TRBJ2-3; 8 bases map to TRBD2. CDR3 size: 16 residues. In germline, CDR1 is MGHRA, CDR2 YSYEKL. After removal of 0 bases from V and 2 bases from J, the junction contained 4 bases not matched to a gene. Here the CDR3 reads CASSQEASGSTDTQYF. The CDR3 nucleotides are TGCGCCAGCAGCCAAGAGGCTAGCGGGTCCACAGATACGCAGTATTTT.

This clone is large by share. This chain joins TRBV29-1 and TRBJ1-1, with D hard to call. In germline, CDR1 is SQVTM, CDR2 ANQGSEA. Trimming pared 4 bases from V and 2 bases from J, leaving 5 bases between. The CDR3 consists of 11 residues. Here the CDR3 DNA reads TGCAGCGTTGTCCATAACACTGAAGCTTTCTTT. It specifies CSVVHNTEAFF.